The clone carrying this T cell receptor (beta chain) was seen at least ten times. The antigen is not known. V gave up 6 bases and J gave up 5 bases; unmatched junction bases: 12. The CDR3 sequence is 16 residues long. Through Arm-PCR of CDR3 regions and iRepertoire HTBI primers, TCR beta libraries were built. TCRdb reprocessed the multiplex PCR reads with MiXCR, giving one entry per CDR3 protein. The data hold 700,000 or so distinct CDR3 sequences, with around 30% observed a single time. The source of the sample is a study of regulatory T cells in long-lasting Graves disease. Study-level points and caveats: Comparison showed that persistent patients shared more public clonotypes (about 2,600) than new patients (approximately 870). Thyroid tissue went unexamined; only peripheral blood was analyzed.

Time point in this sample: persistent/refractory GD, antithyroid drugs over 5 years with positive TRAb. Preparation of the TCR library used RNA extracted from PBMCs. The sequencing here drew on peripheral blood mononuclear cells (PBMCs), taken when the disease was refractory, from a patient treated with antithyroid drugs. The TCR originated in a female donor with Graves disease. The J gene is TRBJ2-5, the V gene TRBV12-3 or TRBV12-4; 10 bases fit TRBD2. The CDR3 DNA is TGTGCCAGCAGCAGTACTAGCGGGGCGACGGGGGAGACCCAGTACTTC. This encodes CASSSTSGATGETQYF.